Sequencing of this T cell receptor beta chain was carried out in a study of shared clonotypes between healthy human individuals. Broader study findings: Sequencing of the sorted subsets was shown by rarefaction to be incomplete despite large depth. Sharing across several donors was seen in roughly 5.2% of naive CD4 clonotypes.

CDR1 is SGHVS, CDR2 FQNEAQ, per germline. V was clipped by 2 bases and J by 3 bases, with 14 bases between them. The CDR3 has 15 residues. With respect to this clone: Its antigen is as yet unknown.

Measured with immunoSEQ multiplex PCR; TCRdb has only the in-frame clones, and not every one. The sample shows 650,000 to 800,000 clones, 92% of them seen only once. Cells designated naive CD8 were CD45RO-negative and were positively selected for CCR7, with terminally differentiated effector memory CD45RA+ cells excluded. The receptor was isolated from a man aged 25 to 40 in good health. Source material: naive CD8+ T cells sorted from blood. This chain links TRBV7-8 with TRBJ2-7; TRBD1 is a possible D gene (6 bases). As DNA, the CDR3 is TGTGCCAGCAGCTTACCCACAGGGATGGACTACGAGCAGTACTTC. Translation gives CASSLPTGMDYEQYF.